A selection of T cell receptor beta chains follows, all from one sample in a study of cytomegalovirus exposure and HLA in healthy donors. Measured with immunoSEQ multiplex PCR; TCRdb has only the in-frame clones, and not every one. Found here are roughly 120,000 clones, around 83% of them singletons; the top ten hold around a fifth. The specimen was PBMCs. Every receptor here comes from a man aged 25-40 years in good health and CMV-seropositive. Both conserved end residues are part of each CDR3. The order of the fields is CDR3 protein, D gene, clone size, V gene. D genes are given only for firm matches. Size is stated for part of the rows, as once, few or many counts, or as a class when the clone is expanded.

CASSFGLAGGSYEQYF	TRBD2	-	TRBV28
CASSEYGTSGGEQFF	TRBD2	-	TRBV25-1
CASSEPRMNTEAFF	-	-	TRBV6-1
CSSSGPGYTF	-	-	TRBV7-9
CASSLGASSYNEQFF	-	-	TRBV7-3
CASSLPLRAGAATDTQYF	TRBD2	-	TRBV13
CASSYLQRGREQFF	-	-	TRBV6-5
CASSQDRGQANEKLFF	TRBD1	-	TRBV7-9
CASGLGLWTDGNTIYF	-	-	TRBV12-5
CASSLIGRGGARDTQYF	TRBD2	-	TRBV7-9
CASSWDRVTDTQYF	TRBD1	-	TRBV2
CASSLKAGEEAFF	-	once	TRBV7-3
CASSLALAGLENIQYF	TRBD2	few	TRBV5-6
CASSLDRGSYEQYF	TRBD1	-	TRBV27
CSVVGGRLDTDTQYF	-	once	TRBV29-1
CSTRQDYEQYF	-	-	TRBV20-1
CASSHRWGDGYTF	-	-	TRBV11-3
CASSDNPGVNYGYTF	-	-	TRBV9
CASSRHGANEKLFF	-	-	TRBV4-1
CASTPGGDRGTYEQYF	TRBD1	-	TRBV28
CASSLWGPNGYTF	-	-	TRBV5-4
CASSLVGLAVYNEQFF	TRBD2	-	TRBV4-1
CASSFDREVGETQYF	TRBD1	-	TRBV5-6
CASSPKPGQVSYGYTF	-	-	TRBV19
CASSLGTGGEKLFF	TRBD1	-	TRBV28
CASSIMNTEAFF	-	-	TRBV2
CASREDRAAREAFF	TRBD1	-	TRBV28
CASRRPSSYNSPLHF	-	-	TRBV28
CASSEARARLIGNTEAFF	-	-	TRBV6-1
CASSLGQSGSTDTQYF	-	-	TRBV6-5
CASSVDRGADTQYF	TRBD2	-	TRBV9
CASSPTGLAGGTDTQYF	TRBD2	-	TRBV7-6
CASNLITGGQPQHF	-	-	TRBV6-6
CASSLDLGGCEQYF	-	once	TRBV7-8
CASSEGGRGREKLFF	TRBD1	-	TRBV2